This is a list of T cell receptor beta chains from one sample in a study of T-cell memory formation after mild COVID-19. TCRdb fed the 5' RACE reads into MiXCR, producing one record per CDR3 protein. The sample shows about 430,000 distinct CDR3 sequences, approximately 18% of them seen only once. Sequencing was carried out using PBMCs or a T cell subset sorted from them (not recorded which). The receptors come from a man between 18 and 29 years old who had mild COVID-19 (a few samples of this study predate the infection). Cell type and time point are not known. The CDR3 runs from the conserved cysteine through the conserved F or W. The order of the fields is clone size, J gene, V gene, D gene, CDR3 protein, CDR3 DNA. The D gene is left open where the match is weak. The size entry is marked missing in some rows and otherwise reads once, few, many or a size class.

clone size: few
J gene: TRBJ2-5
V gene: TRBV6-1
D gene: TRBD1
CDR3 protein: CASSEWTGEYQETQYF
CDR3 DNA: TGTGCCAGCAGTGAATGGACAGGGGAGTACCAAGAGACCCAGTACTTC

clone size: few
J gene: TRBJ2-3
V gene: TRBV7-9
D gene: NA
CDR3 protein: CASSPKSTDTQYF
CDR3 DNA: TGTGCCAGCAGCCCTAAGAGCACAGATACGCAGTATTTT

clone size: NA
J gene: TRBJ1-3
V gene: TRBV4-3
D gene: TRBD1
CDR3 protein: CASSPGQSPGNTIYF
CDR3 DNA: TGCGCCAGCAGCCCGGGACAGTCCCCTGGAAACACCATATATTTT

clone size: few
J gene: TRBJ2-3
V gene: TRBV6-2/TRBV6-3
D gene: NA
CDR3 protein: CASSPLRGIDTQYF
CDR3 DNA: TGTGCCAGCAGCCCCCTCAGGGGAATAGATACGCAGTATTTT

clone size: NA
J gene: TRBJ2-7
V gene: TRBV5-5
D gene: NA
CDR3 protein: CASSYGLDEQYF
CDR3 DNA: TGTGCCAGCAGCTACGGACTTGATGAGCAGTACTTC

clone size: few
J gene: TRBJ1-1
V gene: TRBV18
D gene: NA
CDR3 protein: CASSTGTDDEAFF
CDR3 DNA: TGTGCCAGCTCAACAGGGACGGATGACGAAGCTTTCTTT

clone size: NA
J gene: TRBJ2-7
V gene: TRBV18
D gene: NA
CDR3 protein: CASSPGADPYEQYF
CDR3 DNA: TGTGCCAGCTCACCAGGGGCAGATCCCTACGAGCAGTACTTC

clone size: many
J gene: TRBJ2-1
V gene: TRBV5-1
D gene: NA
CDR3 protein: CASSFRGNEQFF
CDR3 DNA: TGCGCCAGCAGCTTCAGGGGTAATGAGCAGTTCTTC

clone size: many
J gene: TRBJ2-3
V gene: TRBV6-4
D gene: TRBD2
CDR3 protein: CASSDSGGATDTQYF
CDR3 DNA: TGTGCCAGCAGTGACAGCGGGGGGGCCACAGATACGCAGTATTTT

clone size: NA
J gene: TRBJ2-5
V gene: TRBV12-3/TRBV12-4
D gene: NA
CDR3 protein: CASSFGRDQETQYF
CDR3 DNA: TGTGCCAGCAGTTTTGGCAGGGACCAAGAGACCCAGTACTTC

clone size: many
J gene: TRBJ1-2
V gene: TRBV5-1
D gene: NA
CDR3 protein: CASSLQGYGYTF
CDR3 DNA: TGCGCCAGCAGCTTGCAGGGCTATGGCTACACCTTC

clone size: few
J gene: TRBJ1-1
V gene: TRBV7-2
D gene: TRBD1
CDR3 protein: CASGGQGAATEAFF
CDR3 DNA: TGTGCCAGCGGGGGGCAGGGGGCGGCCACTGAAGCTTTCTTT

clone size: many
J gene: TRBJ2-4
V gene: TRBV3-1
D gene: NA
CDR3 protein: CASSQASSRGHIQYF
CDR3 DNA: TGTGCCAGCAGCCAAGCTAGCAGCCGGGGGCACATTCAGTACTTC

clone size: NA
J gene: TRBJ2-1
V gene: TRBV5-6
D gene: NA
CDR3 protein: CASSPAGREFEQFF
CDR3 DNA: TGTGCCAGCAGCCCGGCCGGAAGGGAATTTGAGCAGTTCTTC

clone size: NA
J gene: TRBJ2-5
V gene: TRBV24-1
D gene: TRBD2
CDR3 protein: CATSAPAAASGEETQYF
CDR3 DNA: TGTGCCACCAGTGCACCGGCTGCGGCTAGCGGGGAAGAGACCCAGTACTTC

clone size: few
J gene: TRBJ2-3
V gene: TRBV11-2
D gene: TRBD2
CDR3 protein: CASSPFPASGGTDTQYF
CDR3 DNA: TGTGCCAGCAGTCCCTTCCCCGCTAGCGGGGGCACAGATACGCAGTATTTT

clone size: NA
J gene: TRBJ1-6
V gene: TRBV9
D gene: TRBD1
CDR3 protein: CASTGDSPNSPLHF
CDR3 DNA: TGTGCCAGCACCGGGGACAGCCCTAATTCACCCCTCCACTTT

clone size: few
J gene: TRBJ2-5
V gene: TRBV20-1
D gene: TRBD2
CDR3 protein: CSASLAGQETQYF
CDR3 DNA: TGCAGTGCTAGCCTAGCGGGACAAGAGACCCAGTACTTC

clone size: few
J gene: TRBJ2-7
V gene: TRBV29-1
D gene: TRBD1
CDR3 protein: CSVEEGTGGHEQYF
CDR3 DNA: TGCAGCGTTGAAGAGGGGACAGGGGGCCACGAGCAGTACTTC

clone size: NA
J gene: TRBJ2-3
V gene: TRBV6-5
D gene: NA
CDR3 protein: CASSYKETDTQYF
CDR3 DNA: TGTGCCAGCAGTTACAAGGAAACAGATACGCAGTATTTT

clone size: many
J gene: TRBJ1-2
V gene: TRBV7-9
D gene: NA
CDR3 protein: CASSLGQNNYGYTF
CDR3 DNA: TGTGCCAGCAGCTTGGGACAAAATAACTATGGCTACACCTTC

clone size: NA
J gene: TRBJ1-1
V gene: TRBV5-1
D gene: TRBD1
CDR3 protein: CASSSQDRGGMNTEAFF
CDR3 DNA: TGCGCCAGCAGCTCTCAAGACAGGGGGGGGATGAACACTGAAGCTTTCTTT

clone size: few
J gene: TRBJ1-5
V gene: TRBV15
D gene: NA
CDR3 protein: CATSALTLQPQHF
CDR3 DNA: TGTGCCACCAGCGCCCTGACTTTACAGCCCCAGCATTTT

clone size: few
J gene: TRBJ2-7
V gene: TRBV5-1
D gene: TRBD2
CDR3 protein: CASSLVASGGSYEQYF
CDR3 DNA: TGCGCCAGCAGCTTGGTCGCTAGCGGGGGCTCGTACGAGCAGTACTTC

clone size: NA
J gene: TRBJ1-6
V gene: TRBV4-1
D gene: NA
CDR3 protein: CASSRPQGLNSPLHF
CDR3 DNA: TGCGCCAGCAGCCGACCCCAGGGGCTCAATTCACCCCTCCACTTT

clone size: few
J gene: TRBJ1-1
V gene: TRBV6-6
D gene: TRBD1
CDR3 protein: CASSPEGGWNTEAFF
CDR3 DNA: TGTGCCAGCAGCCCTGAAGGGGGCTGGAACACTGAAGCTTTCTTT

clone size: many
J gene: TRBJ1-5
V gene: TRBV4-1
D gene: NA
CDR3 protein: CASSQRRVSNQPQHF
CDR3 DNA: TGCGCCAGCAGCCAACGCAGGGTTAGCAATCAGCCCCAGCATTTT

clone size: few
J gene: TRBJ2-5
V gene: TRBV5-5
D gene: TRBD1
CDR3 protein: CASSSPGQGQETQYF
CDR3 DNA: TGTGCCAGCAGCTCCCCGGGACAGGGACAAGAGACCCAGTACTTC

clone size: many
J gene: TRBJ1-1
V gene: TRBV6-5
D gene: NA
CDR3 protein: CASSLTGVNTEAFF
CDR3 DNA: TGTGCCAGCAGCTTAACCGGGGTGAACACTGAAGCTTTCTTT

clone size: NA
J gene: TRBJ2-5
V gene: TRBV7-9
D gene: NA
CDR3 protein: CASSLASDGQETQYF
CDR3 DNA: TGTGCCAGCAGCTTAGCCTCGGACGGACAAGAGACCCAGTACTTC

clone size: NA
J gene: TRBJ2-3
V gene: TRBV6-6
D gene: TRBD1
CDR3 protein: CASSWGQSTDTQYF
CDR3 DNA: TGTGCCAGCAGTTGGGGACAGAGCACAGATACGCAGTATTTT

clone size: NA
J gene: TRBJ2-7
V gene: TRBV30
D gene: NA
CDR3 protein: CAWKKGPYEQYF
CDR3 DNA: TGTGCCTGGAAAAAGGGGCCCTACGAGCAGTACTTC

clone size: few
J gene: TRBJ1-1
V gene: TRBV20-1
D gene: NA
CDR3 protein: CSAPKVTTGTEAFF
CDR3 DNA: TGCAGTGCCCCCAAGGTTACAACTGGGACTGAAGCTTTCTTT

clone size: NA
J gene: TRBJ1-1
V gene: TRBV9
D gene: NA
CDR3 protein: CASSVGGQNTEAFF
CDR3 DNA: TGTGCCAGCAGCGTCGGGGGGCAGAACACTGAAGCTTTCTTT

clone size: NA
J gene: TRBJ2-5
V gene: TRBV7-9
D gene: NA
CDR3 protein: CASSPRDRLWEETQYF
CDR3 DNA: TGTGCCAGCAGCCCTCGGGACCGCTTGTGGGAAGAGACCCAGTACTTC

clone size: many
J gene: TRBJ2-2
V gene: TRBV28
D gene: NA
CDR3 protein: CASSLIMAGELFF
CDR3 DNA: TGTGCCAGCAGTTTAATAATGGCCGGGGAGCTGTTTTTT

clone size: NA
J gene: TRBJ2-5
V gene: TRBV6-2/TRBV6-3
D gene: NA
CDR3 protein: CASSFSMETQYF
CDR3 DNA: TGTGCCAGCAGCTTCTCAATGGAGACCCAGTACTTC

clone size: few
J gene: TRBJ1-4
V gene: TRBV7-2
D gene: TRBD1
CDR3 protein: CASSSRTGSSEKLFF
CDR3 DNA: TGTGCCAGCAGCTCCCGGACAGGGTCGAGTGAAAAACTGTTTTTT

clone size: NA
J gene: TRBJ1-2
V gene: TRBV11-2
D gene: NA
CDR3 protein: CASSLDLGGSSGYTF
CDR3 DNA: TGTGCCAGCAGCTTAGATCTGGGAGGGTCGAGTGGCTACACCTTC

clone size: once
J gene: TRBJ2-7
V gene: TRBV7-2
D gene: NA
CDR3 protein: CASSSLAFYEQYF
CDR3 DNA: TGTGCCAGCAGCTCTCTAGCGTTCTACGAGCAGTACTTC

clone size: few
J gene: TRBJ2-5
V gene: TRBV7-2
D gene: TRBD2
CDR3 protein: CASSELAGGRETQYF
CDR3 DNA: TGTGCCAGCAGCGAACTAGCGGGGGGGCGAGAGACCCAGTACTTC

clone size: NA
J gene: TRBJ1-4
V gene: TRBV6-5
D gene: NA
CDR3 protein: CASSYRGDGRDEKLFF
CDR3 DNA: TGTGCCAGCAGTTATCGAGGGGACGGACGGGATGAAAAACTGTTTTTT

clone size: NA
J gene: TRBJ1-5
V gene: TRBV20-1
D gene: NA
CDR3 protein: CSARQYSNQPQHF
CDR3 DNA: TGCAGTGCTAGGCAGTATAGCAATCAGCCCCAGCATTTT